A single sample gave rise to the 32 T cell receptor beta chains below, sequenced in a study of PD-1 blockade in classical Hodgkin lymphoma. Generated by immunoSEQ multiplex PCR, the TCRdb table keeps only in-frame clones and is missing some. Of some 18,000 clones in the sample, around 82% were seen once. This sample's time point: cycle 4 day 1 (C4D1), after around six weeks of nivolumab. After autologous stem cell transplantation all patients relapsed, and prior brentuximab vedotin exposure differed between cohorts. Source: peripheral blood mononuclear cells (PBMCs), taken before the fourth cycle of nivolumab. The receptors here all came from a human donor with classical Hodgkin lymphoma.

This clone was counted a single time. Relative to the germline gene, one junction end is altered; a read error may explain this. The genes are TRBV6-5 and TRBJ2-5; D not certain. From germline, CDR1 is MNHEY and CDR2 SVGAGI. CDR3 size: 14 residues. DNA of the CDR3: TGTGCCAGCAGTTACTCGGCTCTCCAAGAGGCCCAGTACTTC. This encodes CASSYSALQEAQYF.

In nucleotides, the CDR3 is TGTGCCAGCAGCGGACAGGGGAGTGAAAAACTGTTTTTT. Its protein product is CASSGQGSEKLFF. This rearrangement joins TRBV6-5 to TRBJ1-4; 9 bases align to TRBD1. Germline CDR1 and CDR2: MNHEY and SVGAGI. With V trimmed by 6 bases and J by 7 bases, 3 bases remained unmatched. This CDR3 contains 13 residues.

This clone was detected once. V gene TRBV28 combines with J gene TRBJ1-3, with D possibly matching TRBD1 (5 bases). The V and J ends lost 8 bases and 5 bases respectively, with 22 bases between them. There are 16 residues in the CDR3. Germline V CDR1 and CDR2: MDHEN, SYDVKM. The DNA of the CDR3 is TGTGCCAGCGGCCTATTGGGCAGGGCAGGGAGAAACACCATATATTTT. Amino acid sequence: CASGLLGRAGRNTIYF.

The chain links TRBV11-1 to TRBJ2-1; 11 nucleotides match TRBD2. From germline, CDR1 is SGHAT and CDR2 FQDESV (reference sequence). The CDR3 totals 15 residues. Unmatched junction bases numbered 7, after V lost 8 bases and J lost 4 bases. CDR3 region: CASGSLAGGYNEQFF. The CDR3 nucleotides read TGTGCCAGCGGATCTCTAGCGGGAGGATACAATGAGCAGTTCTTC.

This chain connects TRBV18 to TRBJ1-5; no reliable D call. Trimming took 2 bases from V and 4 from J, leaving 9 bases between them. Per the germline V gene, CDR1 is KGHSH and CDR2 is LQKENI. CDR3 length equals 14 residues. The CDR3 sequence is CASSPGQVNQPQHF. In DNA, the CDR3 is TGTGCCAGCTCACCAGGTCAGGTTAATCAGCCCCAGCATTTT.

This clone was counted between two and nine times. CDR3 bases: TGTGCCACCAGCAGAGATATGCAGGCCGCGAACACCGGGGAGCTGTTTTTT. Amino acid sequence: CATSRDMQAANTGELFF. The genes are TRBV15 and TRBJ2-2; D call uncertain. CDR1 LNHNV and CDR2 YYDKDF come from the germline V gene (reference sequence). This CDR3 has 17 amino acids. V was clipped by 0 bases and J by 0 bases, with 11 bases between them.

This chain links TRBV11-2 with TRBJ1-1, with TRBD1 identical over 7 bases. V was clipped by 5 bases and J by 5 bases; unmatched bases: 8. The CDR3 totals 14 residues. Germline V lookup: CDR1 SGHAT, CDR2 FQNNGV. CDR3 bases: TGTGCCAGCAGCCCCAGACAGGGAGGAACTGAAGCTTTCTTT. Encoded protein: CASSPRQGGTEAFF.

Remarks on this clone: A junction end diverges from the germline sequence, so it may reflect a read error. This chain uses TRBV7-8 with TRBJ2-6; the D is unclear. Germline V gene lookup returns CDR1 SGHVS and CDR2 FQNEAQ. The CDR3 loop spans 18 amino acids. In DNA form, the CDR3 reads TGTGCCAGCAGCTCAGTGACGTTACCCACAAAGTCGGGCCAACGTCCTGACTTC. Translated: CASSSVTLPTKSGQRPDF. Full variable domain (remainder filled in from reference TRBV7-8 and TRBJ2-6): GAGVSQSPRYKVAKRGQDVALRCDPISGHVSLFWYQQALGQGPEFLTYFQNEAQLDKSGLPSDRFFAERPEGSVSTLKIQRTQQEDSAVYLCASSSVTLPTKSGQRPDFGAGSRLTVL.

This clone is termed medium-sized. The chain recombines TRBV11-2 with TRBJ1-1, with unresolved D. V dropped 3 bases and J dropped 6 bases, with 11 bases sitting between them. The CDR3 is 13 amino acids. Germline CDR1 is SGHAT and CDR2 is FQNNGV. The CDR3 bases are TGTGCCAGCAGCTTTGCCCCGGACTCTGAAGCTTTCTTT. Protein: CASSFAPDSEAFF.

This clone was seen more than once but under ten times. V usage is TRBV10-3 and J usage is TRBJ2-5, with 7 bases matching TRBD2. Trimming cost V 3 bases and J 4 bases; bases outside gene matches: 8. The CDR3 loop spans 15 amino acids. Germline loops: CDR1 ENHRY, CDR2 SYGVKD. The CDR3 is CAISEGGSSRETQYF. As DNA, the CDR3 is TGTGCCATCAGTGAAGGCGGGAGTAGTCGAGAGACCCAGTACTTC.

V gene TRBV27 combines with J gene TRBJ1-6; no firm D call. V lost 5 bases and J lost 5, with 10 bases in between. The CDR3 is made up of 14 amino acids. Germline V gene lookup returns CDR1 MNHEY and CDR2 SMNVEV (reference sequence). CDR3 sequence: CASSNSDNNSPLHF. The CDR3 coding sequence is TGTGCCAGCAGTAACTCAGACAATAATTCACCCCTCCACTTT.

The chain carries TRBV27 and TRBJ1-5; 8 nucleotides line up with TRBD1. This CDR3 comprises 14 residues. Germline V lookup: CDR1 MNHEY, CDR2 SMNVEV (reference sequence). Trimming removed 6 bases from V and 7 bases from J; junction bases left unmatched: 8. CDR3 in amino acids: CASRSTGGRQPQHF. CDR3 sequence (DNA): TGTGCCAGCAGATCTACAGGGGGACGACAGCCCCAGCATTTT.

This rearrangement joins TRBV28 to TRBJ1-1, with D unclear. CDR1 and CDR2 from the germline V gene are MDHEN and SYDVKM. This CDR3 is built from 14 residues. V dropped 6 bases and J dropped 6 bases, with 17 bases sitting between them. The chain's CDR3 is CASSYNRPRAEAFF. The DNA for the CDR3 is TGTGCCAGCAGCTATAACAGACCGCGGGCTGAAGCTTTCTTT.

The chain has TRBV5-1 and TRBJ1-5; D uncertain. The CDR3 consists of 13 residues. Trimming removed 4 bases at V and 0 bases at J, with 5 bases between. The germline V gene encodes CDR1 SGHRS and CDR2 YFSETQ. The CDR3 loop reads CASSPNSNQPQHF. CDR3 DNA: TGCGCCAGCAGCCCGAATAGCAATCAGCCCCAGCATTTT.

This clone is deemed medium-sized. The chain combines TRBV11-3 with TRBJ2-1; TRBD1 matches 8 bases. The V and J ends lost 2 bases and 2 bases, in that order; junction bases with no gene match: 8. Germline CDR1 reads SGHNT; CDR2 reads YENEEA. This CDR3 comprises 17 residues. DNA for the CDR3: TGTGCCAGCAGCTTAACGAAAGGACAGGGCGCCTACAATGAGCAGTTCTTC. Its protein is CASSLTKGQGAYNEQFF.

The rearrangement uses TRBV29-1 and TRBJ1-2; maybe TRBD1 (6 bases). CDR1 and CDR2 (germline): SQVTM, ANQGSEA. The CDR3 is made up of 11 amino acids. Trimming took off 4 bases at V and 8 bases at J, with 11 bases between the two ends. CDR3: CSVVGQEGYTF. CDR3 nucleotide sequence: TGCAGCGTTGTGGGACAAGAAGGCTACACCTTC.

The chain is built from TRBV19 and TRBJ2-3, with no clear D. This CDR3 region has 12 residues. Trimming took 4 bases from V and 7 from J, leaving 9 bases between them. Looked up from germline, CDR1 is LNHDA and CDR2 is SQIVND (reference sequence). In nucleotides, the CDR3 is TGTGCCAGTAGTACCCTGGGGAATACGCAGTATTTT. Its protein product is CASSTLGNTQYF.

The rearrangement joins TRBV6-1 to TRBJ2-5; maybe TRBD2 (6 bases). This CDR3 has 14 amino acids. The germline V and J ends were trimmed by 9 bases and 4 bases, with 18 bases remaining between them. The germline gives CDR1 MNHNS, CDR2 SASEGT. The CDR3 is CASRSLGLLETQYF. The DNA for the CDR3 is TGTGCCAGTAGAAGTTTGGGACTTCTAGAGACCCAGTACTTC.

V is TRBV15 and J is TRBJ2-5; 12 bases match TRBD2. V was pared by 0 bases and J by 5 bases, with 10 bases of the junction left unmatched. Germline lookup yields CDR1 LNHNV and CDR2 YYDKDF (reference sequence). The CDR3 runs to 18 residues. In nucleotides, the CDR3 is TGTGCCACCAGCAGAGATTGGCTAGCGGGAGGGCCCCGGGAGACCCAGTACTTC. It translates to CATSRDWLAGGPRETQYF.

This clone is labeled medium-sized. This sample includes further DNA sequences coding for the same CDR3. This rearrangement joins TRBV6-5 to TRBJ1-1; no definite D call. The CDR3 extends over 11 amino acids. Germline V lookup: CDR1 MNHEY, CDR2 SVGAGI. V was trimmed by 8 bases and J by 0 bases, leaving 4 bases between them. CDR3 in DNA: TGTGCCAGCGGGATGAACACTGAAGCTTTCTTT. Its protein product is CASGMNTEAFF.

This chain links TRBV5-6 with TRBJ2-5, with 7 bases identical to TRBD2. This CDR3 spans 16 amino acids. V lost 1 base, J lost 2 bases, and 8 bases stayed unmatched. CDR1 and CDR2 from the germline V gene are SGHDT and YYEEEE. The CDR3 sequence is CASSLSSGTIQETQYF. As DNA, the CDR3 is TGTGCCAGCAGCTTGTCCTCCGGGACTATACAAGAGACCCAGTACTTC. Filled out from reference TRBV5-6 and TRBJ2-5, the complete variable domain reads DAGVTQSPTHLIKTRGQQVTLRCSPKSGHDTVSWYQQALGQGPQFIFQYYEEEERQRGNFPDRFSGHQFPNYSSELNVNALLLGDSALYLCASSLSSGTIQETQYFGPGTRLLVL.

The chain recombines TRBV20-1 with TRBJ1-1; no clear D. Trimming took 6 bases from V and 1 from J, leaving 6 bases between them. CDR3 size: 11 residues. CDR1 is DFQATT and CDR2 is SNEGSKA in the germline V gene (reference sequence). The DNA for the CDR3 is TGCAGTGCAACCTCGAACACTGAAGCTTTCTTT. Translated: CSATSNTEAFF.

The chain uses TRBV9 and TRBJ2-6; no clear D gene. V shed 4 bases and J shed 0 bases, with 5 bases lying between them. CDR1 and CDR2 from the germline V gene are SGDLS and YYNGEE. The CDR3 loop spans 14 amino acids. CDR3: CASSPASGANVLTF. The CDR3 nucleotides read TGTGCCAGCAGCCCCGCCTCTGGGGCCAACGTCCTGACTTTC.

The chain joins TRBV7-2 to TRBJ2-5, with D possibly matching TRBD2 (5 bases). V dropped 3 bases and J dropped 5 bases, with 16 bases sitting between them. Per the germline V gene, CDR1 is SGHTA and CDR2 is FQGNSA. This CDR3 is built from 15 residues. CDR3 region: CASSFGLKGMETQYF. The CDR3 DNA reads TGTGCCAGCAGCTTTGGACTCAAAGGGATGGAGACCCAGTACTTC.

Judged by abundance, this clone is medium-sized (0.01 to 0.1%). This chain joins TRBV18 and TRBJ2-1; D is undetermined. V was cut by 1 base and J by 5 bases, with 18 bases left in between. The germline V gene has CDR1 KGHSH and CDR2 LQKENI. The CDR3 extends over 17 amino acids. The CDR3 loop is CASSPRNLGPLNNEQFF. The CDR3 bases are TGTGCCAGCTCACCACGGAACCTCGGACCATTAAACAATGAGCAGTTCTTC. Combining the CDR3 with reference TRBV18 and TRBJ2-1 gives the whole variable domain NAGVMQNPRHLVRRRGQEARLRCSPMKGHSHVYWYRQLPEEGLKFMVYLQKENIIDESGMPKERFSAEFPKEGPSILRIQQVVRGDSAAYFCASSPRNLGPLNNEQFFGPGTRLTVL.

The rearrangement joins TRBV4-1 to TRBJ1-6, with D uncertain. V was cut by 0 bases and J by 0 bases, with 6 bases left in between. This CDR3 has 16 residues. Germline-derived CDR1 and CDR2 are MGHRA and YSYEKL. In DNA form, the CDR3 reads TGCGCCAGCAGCCAAGAAGCTAGCTCCTATAATTCACCCCTCCACTTT. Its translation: CASSQEASSYNSPLHF.

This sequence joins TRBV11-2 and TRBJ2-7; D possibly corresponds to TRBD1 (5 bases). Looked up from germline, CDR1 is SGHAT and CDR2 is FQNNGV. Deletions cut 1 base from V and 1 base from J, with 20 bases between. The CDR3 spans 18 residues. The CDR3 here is CASSLADVGGAASYEQYV. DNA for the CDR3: TGTGCCAGCAGCTTAGCAGATGTTGGTGGGGCGGCGTCCTACGAGCAGTACGTC.

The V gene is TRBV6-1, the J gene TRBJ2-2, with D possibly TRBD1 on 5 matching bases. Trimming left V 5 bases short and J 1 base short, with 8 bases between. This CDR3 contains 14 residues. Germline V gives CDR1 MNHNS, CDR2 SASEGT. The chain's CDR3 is CASSSGLNTGELFF. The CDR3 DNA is TGTGCCAGCAGTTCAGGGCTGAACACCGGGGAGCTGTTTTTT.

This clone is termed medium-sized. CDR3 coding DNA: TGTGCCAGCAACCCTCAGGGGAGCGAGAAAAACATTCAGTACTTC. Its protein product is CASNPQGSEKNIQYF. The chain joins TRBV28 to TRBJ2-4; D possibly corresponds to TRBD1 (6 bases). V was trimmed by 7 bases and J by 4 bases, leaving 17 bases between them. The CDR3 has 15 amino acids. Per germline, CDR1 MDHEN and CDR2 SYDVKM.

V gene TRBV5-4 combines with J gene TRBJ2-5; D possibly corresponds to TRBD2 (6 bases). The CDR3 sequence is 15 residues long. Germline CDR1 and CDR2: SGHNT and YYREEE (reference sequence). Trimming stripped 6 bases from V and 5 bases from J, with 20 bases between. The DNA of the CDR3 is TGTGCCAGCACCCAAACACCCACAAGCGGGGAGACCCAGTACTTC. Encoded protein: CASTQTPTSGETQYF.

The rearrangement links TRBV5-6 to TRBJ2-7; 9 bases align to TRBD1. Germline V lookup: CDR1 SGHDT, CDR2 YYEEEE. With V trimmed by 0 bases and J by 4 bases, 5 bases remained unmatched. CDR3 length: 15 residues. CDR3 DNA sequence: TGTGCCAGCAGCTTGGAGACAGGGGGTATATACGAGCAGTACGTC. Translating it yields CASSLETGGIYEQYV.

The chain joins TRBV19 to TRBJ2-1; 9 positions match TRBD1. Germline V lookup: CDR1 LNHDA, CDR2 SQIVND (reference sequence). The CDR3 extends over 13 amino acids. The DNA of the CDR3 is TGTGCGGCGGGACAGGGCCCTTGGGATGAGCAGTTCTTC. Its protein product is CAAGQGPWDEQFF. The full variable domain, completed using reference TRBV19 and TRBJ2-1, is DGGITQSPKYLFRKEGQNVTLSCEQNLNHDAMYWYRQDPGQGLRLIYYSQIVNDFQKGDIAEGYSVSREKKESFPLTVTSAQKNPTAFYLCAAGQGPWDEQFFGPGTRLTVL.